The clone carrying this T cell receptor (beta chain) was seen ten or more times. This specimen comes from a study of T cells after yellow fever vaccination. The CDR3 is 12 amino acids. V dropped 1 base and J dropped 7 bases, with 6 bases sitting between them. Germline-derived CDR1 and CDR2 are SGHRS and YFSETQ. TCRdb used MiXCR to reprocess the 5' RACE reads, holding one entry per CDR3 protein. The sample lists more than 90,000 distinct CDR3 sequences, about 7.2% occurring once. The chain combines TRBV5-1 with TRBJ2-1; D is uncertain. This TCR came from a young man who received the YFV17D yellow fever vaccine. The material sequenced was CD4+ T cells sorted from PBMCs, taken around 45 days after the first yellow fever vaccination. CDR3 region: CASSLYSNEQFF. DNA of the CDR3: TGCGCCAGCAGCTTGTATTCAAATGAGCAGTTCTTC.